This T cell receptor beta chain was identified in a study of PD-1 blockade in classical Hodgkin lymphoma. In the study overall: Patients received nivolumab 3 mg/kg intravenously every 2 weeks.

Germline V gene sequence: CDR1 LGHNA, CDR2 YSLEER. The CDR3 covers 15 residues. V dropped 3 bases and J dropped 7; count of bases not matched to a gene: 4. Time point reported: cycle 4 day 1 (C4D1), after 5 to 7 weeks of nivolumab. The patients all showed relapse after autologous stem cell transplantation, while their brentuximab vedotin exposure varied. Purified CD4+ T cells were obtained from thawed PBMCs through magnetic negative selection. Of note for this clone: Antigen unknown.

The table came from immunoSEQ multiplex PCR; TCRdb's copy has only in-frame clones and leaves some out. Of roughly 29,000 clones in the sample, 70% to 80% were seen once. Overall study results and limits: Complete responders had baseline diversity similar to newly diagnosed patients. Newly diagnosed patients reportedly had lower baseline TCR diversity than healthy donors.

The V call is TRBV4-3, the J call TRBJ2-1; 12 bases are a match to TRBD2. This clonotype was obtained from a human donor with classical Hodgkin lymphoma. Specimen: CD4+ T cells from blood, collected before the fourth cycle of nivolumab. The CDR3 loop is CASSHAGTSGNEQFF. The CDR3 DNA sequence: TGCGCCAGCAGCCACGCCGGGACTAGCGGGAATGAGCAGTTCTTC.